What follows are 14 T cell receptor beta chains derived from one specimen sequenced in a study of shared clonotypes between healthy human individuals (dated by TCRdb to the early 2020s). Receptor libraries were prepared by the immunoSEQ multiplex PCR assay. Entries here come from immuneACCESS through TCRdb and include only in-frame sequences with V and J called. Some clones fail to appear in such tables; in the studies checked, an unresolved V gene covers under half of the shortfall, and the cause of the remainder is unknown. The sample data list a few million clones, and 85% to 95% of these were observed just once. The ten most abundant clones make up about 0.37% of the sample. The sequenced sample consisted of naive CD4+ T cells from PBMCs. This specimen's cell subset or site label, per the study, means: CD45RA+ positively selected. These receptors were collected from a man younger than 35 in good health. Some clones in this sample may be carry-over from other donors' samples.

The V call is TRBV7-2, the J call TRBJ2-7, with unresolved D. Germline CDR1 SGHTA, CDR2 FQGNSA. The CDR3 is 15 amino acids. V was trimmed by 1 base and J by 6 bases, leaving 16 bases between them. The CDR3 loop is CASSLVGTSPREQYF. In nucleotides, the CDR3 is TGTGCCAGCAGCTTAGTGGGCACGAGCCCCCGCGAGCAGTACTTC.

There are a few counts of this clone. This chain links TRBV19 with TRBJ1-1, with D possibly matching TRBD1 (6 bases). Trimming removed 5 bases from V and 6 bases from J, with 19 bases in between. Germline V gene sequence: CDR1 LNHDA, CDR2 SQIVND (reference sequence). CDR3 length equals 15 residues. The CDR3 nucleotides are TGTGCCAGTAGTCCCCAGGGGATTCGGATCGCTGAAGCTTTCTTT. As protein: CASSPQGIRIAEAFF.

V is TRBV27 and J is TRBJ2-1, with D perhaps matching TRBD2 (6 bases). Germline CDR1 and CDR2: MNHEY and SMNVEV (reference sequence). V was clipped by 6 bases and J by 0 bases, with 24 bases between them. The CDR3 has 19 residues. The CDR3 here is CASSLRPLAGLSSYNEQFF. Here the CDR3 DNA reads TGTGCCAGCAGCCTCCGCCCGTTGGCGGGACTTAGCTCCTACAATGAGCAGTTCTTC.

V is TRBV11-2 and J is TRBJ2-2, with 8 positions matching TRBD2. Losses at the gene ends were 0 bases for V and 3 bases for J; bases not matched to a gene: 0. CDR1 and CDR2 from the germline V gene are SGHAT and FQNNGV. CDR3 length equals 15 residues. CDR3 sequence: CASSLEGLDTGELFF. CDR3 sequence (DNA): TGTGCCAGCAGCTTAGAGGGACTAGACACCGGGGAGCTGTTTTTT.

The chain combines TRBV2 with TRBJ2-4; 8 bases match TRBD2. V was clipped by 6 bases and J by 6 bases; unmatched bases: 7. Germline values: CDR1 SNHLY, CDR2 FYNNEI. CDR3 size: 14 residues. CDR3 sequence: CASSTSGSGNIQYF. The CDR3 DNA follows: TGTGCCAGCAGCACGAGCGGGAGCGGAAACATTCAGTACTTC. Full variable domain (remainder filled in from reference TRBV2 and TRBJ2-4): EPEVTQTPSHQVTQMGQEVILRCVPISNHLYFYWYRQILGQKVEFLVSFYNNEISEKSEIFDDQFSVERPDGSNFTLKIRSTKLEDSAMYFCASSTSGSGNIQYFGAGTRLSVL.

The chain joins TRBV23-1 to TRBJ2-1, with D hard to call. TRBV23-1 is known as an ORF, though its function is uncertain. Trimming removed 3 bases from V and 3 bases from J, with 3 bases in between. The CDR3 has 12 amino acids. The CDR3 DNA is TGCGCCAGCAGTCACCGCTACAATGAGCAGTTCTTC. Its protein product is CASSHRYNEQFF.

CDR3 loop: CASSFGFSYNEQFF. The CDR3 region has the DNA TGTGCCAGCAGCTTCGGCTTCTCCTACAATGAGCAGTTCTTC. This rearrangement joins TRBV11-2 to TRBJ2-1, with no clear D. CDR3 length: 14 residues. V was pared by 3 bases and J by 0 bases, with 6 bases between. The germline CDR1 and CDR2 sequences are SGHAT and FQNNGV.

The CDR3 is CAISESGQQLQETQYF. In nucleotides, the CDR3 is TGTGCCATCAGTGAGTCGGGACAGCAATTACAAGAGACCCAGTACTTC. V is TRBV10-3 and J is TRBJ2-5, with 7 bases that match TRBD1. Germline-derived CDR1 and CDR2 are ENHRY and SYGVKD. Trimming took 0 bases from V and 2 from J; bases not matched to a gene: 6. The CDR3 loop spans 16 amino acids.

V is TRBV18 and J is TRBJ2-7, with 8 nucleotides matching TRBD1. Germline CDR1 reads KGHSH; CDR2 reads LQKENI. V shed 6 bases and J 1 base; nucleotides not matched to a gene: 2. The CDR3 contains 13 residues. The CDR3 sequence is CASSRTGSYEQYF. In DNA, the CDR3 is TGTGCCAGCTCCAGGACAGGGTCCTACGAGCAGTACTTC.

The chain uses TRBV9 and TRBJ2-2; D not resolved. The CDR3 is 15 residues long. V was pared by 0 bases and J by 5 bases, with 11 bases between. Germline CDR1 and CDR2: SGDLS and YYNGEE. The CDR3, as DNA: TGTGCCAGCAGCGTAGCTGATTTATGGACCGGGGAGCTGTTTTTT. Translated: CASSVADLWTGELFF.

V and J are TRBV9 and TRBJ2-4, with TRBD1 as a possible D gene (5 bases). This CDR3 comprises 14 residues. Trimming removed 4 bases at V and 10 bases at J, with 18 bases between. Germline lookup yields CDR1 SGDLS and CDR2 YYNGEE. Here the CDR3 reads CASSFDSAGRIQYF. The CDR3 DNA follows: TGTGCCAGCAGCTTTGACAGTGCCGGTCGGATTCAGTACTTC.

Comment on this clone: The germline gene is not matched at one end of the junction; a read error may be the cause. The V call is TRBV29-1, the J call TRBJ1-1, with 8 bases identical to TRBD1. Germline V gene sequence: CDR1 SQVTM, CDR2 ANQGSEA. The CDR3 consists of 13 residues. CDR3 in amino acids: CSVIGTGHRALDF. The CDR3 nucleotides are TGCAGCGTTATCGGGACAGGCCATCGAGCTTTGGACTTT.

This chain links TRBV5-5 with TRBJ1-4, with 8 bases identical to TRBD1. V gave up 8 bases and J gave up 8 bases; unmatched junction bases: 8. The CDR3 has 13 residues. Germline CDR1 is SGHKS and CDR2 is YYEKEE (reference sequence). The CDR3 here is CASRPTGGEKLFF. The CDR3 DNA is TGTGCCAGTCGTCCCACAGGGGGAGAAAAACTGTTTTTT.

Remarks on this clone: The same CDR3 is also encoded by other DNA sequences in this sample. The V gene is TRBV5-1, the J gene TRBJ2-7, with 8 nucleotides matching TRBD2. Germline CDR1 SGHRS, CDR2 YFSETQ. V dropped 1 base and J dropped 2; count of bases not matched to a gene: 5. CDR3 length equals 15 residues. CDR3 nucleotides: TGCGCCAGCAGCTTGATGGTAGCGGGAACCTACGAGCAGTACTTC. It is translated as CASSLMVAGTYEQYF. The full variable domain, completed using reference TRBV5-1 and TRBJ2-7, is KAGVTQTPRYLIKTRGQQVTLSCSPISGHRSVSWYQQTPGQGLQFLFEYFSETQRNKGNFPGRFSGRQFSNSRSEMNVSTLELGDSALYLCASSLMVAGTYEQYFGPGTRLTVT.